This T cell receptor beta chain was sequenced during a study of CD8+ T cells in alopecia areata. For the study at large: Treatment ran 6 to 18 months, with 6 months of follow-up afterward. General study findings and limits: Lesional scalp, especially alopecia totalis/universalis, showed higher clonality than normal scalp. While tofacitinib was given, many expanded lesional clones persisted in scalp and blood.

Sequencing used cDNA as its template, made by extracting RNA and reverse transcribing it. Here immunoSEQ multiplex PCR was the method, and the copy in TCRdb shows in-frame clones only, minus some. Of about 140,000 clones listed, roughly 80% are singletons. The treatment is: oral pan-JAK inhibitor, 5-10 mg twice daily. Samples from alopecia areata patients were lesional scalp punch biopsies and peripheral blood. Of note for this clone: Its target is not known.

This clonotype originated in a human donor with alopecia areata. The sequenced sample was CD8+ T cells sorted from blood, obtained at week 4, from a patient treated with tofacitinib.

CDR3 protein: CASTAGTPNEAFF. For the CDR3, the DNA is TGTGCCAGCACCGCCGGGACTCCAAATGAAGCTTTCTTT. The gene calls are TRBV6-5 and TRBJ1-1; D possibly corresponds to TRBD1 (5 bases). Germline CDR1 reads MNHEY; CDR2 reads SVGAGI. The CDR3 runs to 13 residues. V was shortened by 7 bases and J by 7 bases, with 16 bases between the two germline ends.